This T cell receptor beta chain was captured in a study of blood T cell repertoires in COVID-19. Profiled with immunoSEQ multiplex PCR; TCRdb holds only in-frame clones, not every one. The sample holds about 140,000 clones, roughly 89% seen once. With 4 bases clipped from V and 8 bases from J, the junction kept 5 bases outside the gene matches. The CDR3 has 13 amino acids. CDR1 and CDR2 from the germline V gene are SGHTA and FQGNSA. The TCR originated in a man aged 30 to 39 with COVID-19, enrolled during active disease. This chain joins TRBV7-2 and TRBJ2-4, with 7 bases lining up with TRBD1. The sample comprised peripheral blood. CDR3 region: CASSSGQGDIQYF. CDR3 bases: TGTGCCAGCAGCTCGGGTCAGGGGGACATTCAGTACTTC.